This passage covers 9 T cell receptor beta chains from one sample sequenced in a study of T-cell reconstitution after alpha-beta-depleted transplantation in children. The library targeted TCRbeta and was prepared with unique molecular identifiers. TCRdb reanalysed the PCR reads using MiXCR and keeps one entry per CDR3 protein. The profile shows about 460,000 distinct CDR3 sequences, 11% of them singletons. The input for sequencing was PBMCs, mostly from graft donor cells, taken 180 days after TCRalphabeta/CD19-depleted stem cell transplant. These receptors were taken from a female patient aged 2 to 10 who had a stem cell transplant for aplastic anemia, so the T cells may come from the graft donor.

The rearrangement links TRBV29-1 to TRBJ2-5; tentatively, D is TRBD1 (5 bases). V dropped 6 bases and J dropped 4 bases, with 27 bases sitting between them. Germline values: CDR1 SQVTM, CDR2 ANQGSEA. This CDR3 contains 17 residues. The CDR3 DNA follows: TGCAGCGTCTCAGTCTGGAAGACAGTTACTATTAGAGAGACCCAGTACTTC. This sequence encodes CSVSVWKTVTIRETQYF.

The V and J genes are TRBV6-6 and TRBJ1-1; TRBD1 matches at 7 bases. The CDR3 loop spans 12 amino acids. The germline CDR1 and CDR2 sequences are MNHNY and SVGAGI (reference sequence). V lost 10 bases to trimming and J lost 2 bases; unmatched junction nucleotides: 4. DNA for the CDR3: TGTGCCACAAGACAGGGTAACACTGAAGCTTTCTTT. Translation: CATRQGNTEAFF.

The chain joins TRBV14 to TRBJ1-4; D gene unclear. This CDR3 is built from 13 residues. Deletions cut 5 bases from V and 8 bases from J, with 12 bases between. Per germline, CDR1 SGHDN and CDR2 FVKESK. CDR3 bases: TGTGCCAGCAGCTTGTCGTTAGGGGAAAAACTGTTTTTT. Translation gives CASSLSLGEKLFF.

The CDR3 sequence is CASSQVSSGSRTEQYF. CDR3 DNA: TGCGCCAGCAGCCAAGTCTCTAGCGGGAGTCGTACGGAGCAGTACTTC. The V gene is TRBV4-3, the J gene TRBJ2-7; 10 bases are a match to TRBD2. The CDR3 totals 16 residues. The V gene's germline CDR1 is LGHNA and CDR2 YSLEER. Trimming cost V 1 base and J 7 bases; bases outside gene matches: 10.

V usage is TRBV10-3 and J usage is TRBJ2-7; 9 bases are a match to TRBD1. This CDR3 contains 13 residues. The junction had 6 bases not matched to a gene; V was cut back by 7 bases and J by 5 bases. CDR1 and CDR2 from the germline V gene are ENHRY and SYGVKD. In nucleotides, the CDR3 is TGTGCCATCAACGACAGGGGGGGCGACGAGCAGTACTTC. Translation gives CAINDRGGDEQYF.

The chain carries TRBV7-9 and TRBJ1-4, with unresolved D. The CDR3 is 15 residues long. The germline V gene has CDR1 SEHNR and CDR2 FQNEAQ (reference sequence). The V gene lost 4 bases and the J gene lost 5 bases, with 14 bases spanning the gap. The CDR3 sequence: CASSSGGWANEKLFF. Here the CDR3 DNA reads TGTGCCAGCAGCTCCGGCGGGTGGGCCAATGAAAAACTGTTTTTT.

This clonotype occurred many times. The rearrangement links TRBV29-1 to TRBJ2-7; 9 bases are shared with TRBD1. J lost 4 bases, V lost 6 bases, and 7 bases had no gene match. Germline V CDR1 and CDR2: SQVTM, ANQGSEA. This CDR3 region has 13 residues. CDR3 in DNA: TGCAGCGTCTGGGACAGGGAAGGTTACGAGCAGTACTTC. Translation gives CSVWDREGYEQYF.

This clonotype was seen more than once but under ten times. This chain joins TRBV12-3 or TRBV12-4 and TRBJ2-5, with D hard to call. V gave up 3 bases and J gave up 5 bases, with 13 bases separating them. The CDR3 runs 14 residues. This chain's CDR3 is CASSFSGAGETQYF. In nucleotides, the CDR3 is TGTGCCAGCAGTTTCTCGGGTGCTGGTGAGACCCAGTACTTC.

DNA of the CDR3: TGTGCCAGCTCACCAACCCCAGTTGCCACCGGGGAGCTGTTTTTT. Protein sequence: CASSPTPVATGELFF. V and J are TRBV18 and TRBJ2-2; D call uncertain. CDR1 is KGHSH and CDR2 is LQKENI in the germline V gene. The V gene lost 2 bases and the J gene lost 4 bases, with 11 bases spanning the gap. This CDR3 comprises 15 residues.